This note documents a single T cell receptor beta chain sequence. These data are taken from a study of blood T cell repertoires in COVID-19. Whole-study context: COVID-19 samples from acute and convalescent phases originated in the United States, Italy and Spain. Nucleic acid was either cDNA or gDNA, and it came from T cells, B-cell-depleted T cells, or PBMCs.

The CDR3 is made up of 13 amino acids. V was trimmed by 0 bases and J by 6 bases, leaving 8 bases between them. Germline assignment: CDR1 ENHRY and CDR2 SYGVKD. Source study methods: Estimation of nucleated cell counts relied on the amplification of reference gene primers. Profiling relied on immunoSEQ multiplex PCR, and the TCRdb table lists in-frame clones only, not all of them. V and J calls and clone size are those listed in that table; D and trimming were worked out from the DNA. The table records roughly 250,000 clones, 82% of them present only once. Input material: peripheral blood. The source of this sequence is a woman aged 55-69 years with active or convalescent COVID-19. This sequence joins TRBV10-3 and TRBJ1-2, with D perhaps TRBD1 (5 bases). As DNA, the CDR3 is TGTGCCATCAGTGAGTCTGTGGGGCATGGCTACACCTTC. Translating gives CAISESVGHGYTF.